This T cell receptor beta chain was sequenced during a study of T-cell memory formation after mild COVID-19. The overall study: Clustering of TCRs was largely donor specific.

With regard to this clonotype: Its antigen remains unidentified.

Study results and caveats: Mainly CM and EM harbored the contracting CD4+ clones; mainly EMRA harbored the CD8+ ones. Memory from before infection featured some responding clones, which suggests cross-reactive memory joined.

TCRdb processed the 5' RACE reads anew with MiXCR; each CDR3 protein has one entry. The table has about 400,000 distinct CDR3 sequences, approximately 18% seen once. The CDR3 consists of 15 residues. The germline gives CDR1 SGHNT, CDR2 YYREEE (reference sequence). J lost 2 bases, V lost 5 bases, and 4 bases had no gene match. The TCR originated in a man younger than 35 who had mild COVID-19 (a few samples of this study predate the infection). Cell type and time point are not known. Sequenced: PBMCs or a T cell subset sorted from them (not recorded which). The V gene is TRBV5-4, the J gene TRBJ2-5; 12 positions match TRBD2. CDR3 amino acids: CASRLAGGPQETQYF. The CDR3 DNA is TGTGCCAGCAGACTAGCGGGGGGTCCTCAAGAGACCCAGTACTTC.